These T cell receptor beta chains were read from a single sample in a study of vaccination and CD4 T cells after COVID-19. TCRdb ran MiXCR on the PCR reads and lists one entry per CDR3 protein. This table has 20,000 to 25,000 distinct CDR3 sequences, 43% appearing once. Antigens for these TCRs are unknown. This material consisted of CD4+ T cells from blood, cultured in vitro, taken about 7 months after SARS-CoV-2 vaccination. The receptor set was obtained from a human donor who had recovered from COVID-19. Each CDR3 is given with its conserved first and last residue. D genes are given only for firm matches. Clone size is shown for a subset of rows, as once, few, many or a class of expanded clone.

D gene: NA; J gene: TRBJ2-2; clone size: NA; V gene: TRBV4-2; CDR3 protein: CASSPGGRGAWTGELFF; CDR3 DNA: TGTGCCAGCAGTCCCGGCGGACGGGGGGCCTGGACCGGGGAGCTGTTTTTT
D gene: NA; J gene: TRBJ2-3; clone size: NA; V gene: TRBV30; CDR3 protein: CAWRGNTDTQYF; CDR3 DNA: TGTGCCTGGAGAGGTAACACAGATACGCAGTATTTT
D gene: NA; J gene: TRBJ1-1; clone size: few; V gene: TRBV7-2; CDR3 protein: CASSFDWGWSNTEAFF; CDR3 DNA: TGTGCCAGCAGCTTTGATTGGGGGTGGTCGAACACTGAAGCTTTCTTT
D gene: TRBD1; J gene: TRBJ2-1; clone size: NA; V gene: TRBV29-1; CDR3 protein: CSVGGTGPYNEQFF; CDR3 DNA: TGCAGCGTTGGGGGGACAGGTCCCTACAATGAGCAGTTCTTC
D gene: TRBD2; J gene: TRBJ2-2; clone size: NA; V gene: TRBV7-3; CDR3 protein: CASSLTSGRPPGELFF; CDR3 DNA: TGTGCCAGCAGCTTAACCAGCGGGAGACCGCCCGGGGAGCTGTTTTTT
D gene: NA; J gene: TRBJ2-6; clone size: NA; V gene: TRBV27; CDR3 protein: CASSDFDGANVLTF; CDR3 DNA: TGTGCCAGCAGTGACTTCGACGGGGCCAACGTCCTGACTTTC
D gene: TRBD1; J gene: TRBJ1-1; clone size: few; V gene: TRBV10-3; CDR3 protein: CAISEGQGVNTEAFF; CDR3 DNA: TGTGCCATCAGTGAGGGACAGGGGGTTAACACTGAAGCTTTCTTT
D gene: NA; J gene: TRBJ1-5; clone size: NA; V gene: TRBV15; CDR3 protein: CATSRGANPNQPQHF; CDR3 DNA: TGTGCCACCAGCAGAGGGGCTAACCCCAATCAGCCCCAGCATTTT
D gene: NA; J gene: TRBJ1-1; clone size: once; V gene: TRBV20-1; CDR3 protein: CSARTPGRRIMNTEAFF; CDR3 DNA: TGCAGTGCTAGGACGCCGGGGCGGAGAATCATGAACACTGAAGCTTTCTTT
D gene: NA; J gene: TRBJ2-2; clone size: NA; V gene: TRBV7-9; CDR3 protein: CASSLLASTGELFF; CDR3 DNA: TGTGCCAGCAGCTTACTAGCTAGCACCGGGGAGCTGTTTTTT
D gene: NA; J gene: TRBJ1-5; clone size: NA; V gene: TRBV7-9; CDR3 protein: CASSPGQNSNQPQHF; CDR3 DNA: TGTGCCAGCAGCCCCGGACAGAATAGCAATCAGCCCCAGCATTTT
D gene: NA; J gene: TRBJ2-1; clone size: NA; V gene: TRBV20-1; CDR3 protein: CSAPTPGPYEQFF; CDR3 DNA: TGCAGTGCCCCCACCCCCGGCCCTTATGAGCAGTTCTTC
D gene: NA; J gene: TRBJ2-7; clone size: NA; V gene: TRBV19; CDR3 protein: CASSIKSPGEQYF; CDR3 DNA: TGTGCCAGTAGTATAAAGTCGCCGGGCGAGCAGTACTTC
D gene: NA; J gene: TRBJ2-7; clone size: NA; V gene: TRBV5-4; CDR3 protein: CASSTGQSYEQYF; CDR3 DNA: TGTGCCAGCAGCACCGGACAGTCCTACGAGCAGTACTTC
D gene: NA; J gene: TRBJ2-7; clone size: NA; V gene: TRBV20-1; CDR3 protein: CSARDGEGSSYEQYF; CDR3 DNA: TGCAGTGCTAGAGATGGGGAAGGGAGCTCCTACGAGCAGTACTTC
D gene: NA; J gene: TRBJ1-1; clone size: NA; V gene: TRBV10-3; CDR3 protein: CAIRSGDDTEAFF; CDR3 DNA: TGTGCCATCAGGTCGGGGGACGACACTGAAGCTTTCTTT
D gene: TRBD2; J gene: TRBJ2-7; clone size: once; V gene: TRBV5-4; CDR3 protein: CASSFLAGAEQYF; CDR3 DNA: TGTGCCAGCAGCTTCCTTGCGGGAGCCGAGCAGTACTTC
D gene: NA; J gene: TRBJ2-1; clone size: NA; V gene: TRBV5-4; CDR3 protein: CASSFRQSYNEQFF; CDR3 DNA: TGTGCCAGCAGCTTTAGACAGAGTTACAATGAGCAGTTCTTC
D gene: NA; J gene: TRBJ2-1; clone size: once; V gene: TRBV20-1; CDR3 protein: CSARTQRHYNEQFF; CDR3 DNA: TGCAGTGCTAGAACCCAGCGACACTACAATGAGCAGTTCTTC
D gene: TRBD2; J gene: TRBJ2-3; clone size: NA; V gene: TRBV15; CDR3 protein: CATRRGRETSGIWTDTQYF; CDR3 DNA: TGTGCCACAAGGAGGGGGAGGGAGACTAGCGGGATTTGGACAGATACGCAGTATTTT
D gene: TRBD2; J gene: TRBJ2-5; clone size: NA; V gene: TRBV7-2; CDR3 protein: CASSPPGGRAGETQYF; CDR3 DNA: TGTGCCAGCAGCCCCCCCGGGGGGAGGGCGGGGGAGACCCAGTACTTC
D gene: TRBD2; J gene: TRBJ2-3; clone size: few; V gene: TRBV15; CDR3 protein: CATRLAGTDTQYF; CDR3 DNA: TGTGCCACCAGACTAGCGGGCACAGATACGCAGTATTTT
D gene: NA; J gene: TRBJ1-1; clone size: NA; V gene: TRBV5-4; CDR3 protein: CASSPRLGQRNTEAFF; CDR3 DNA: TGTGCCAGCAGCCCCCGGCTTGGACAGAGGAACACTGAAGCTTTCTTT
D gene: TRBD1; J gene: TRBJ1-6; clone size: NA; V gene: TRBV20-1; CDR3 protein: CSAPIPTGATRPLHF; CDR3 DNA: TGCAGTGCTCCGATCCCGACAGGGGCGACGCGACCCCTCCACTTT
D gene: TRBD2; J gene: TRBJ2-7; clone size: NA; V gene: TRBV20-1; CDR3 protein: CSPGLVRYEQYF; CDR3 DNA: TGCAGTCCTGGACTAGTAAGGTACGAGCAGTACTTC
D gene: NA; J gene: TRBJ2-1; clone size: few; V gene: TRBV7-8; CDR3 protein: CASSFERHEQFF; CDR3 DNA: TGTGCCAGCAGCTTTGAGAGGCATGAGCAGTTCTTC